This entry features one T cell receptor (beta chain) sequence. In this sample, this clonotype turned up many times. There is no known antigen for this receptor. No much larger clone is present one base from it, and per-base qualities are unavailable. Receptor amplification or capture employed PCR. Sequencer: Illumina HiSeq 4000. Preparation of bulk TCR libraries followed a previously described approach, with the TCR primers listed in Table S5. The Qiagen AllPrep DNA/RNA kit was used to purify total RNA. Before analysis, reads from multiple sequencing runs of one library were combined. The authors' pipeline ran thus. Reads were retained only if the reads had an exact TCR constant sequence, and the retained reads were trimmed to 150 nt and grouped according to their 12-nt molecular barcodes. Reads inside each barcode group were sub-clustered using a 15% Levenshtein threshold, and a quality-weighted consensus sequence was constructed for each RNA molecule. Non-functional sequences were excluded, and lower-count sequences lying one edit away from another sequence were also excluded. Based on a fit of two negative binomial distributions, barcode sub-clusters having less than 20% of the maximum read count were discarded. The raw public reads went through TCRdb reprocessing: fastp at Q25, MiXCR clone calling, in-frame beta chains kept. Entries that share a CDR3 protein sequence are merged under the most common genes and DNA. The V and J calls were determined by TCRdb, not by the authors. The sample includes about 640,000 distinct CDR3 sequences, with 20% observed a single time. Together, the top ten hold 0.85% to 0.9% of the sample.

These data are taken from a study of molecular identifiers for immune sequencing clone quantification (dated by TCRdb to between 2018 and 2020). Looking at the study overall: For a replicate experiment, the RNA from either approximately 20,000 or 100,000 naive CD8 T cells was divided into five aliquots, and four of those aliquots went on to sequencing. The study was a methods study using CD8 T cells to benchmark molecular-identifier clustering-based TCR repertoire sequencing (MIDCIRS) and TCR RNA copy counting. Broader findings and caveats from the paper: The naive libraries included spiked-in Jurkat TCR RNA (around 9 copies' worth), and this Jurkat TCR RNA is not part of the donor repertoire. Even against a background of one million naive CD8 T cells, spiked-in Jurkat TCR RNA amounting to a single cell's worth was reported to be detectable. Modeling gave approximately 3 recovered TCR RNA copies per cell versus approximately 11 by digital PCR, implying approximately 30% capture efficiency. When barcode sub-clustering was omitted, TCR diversity was inflated by chimeric consensus sequences, with chimeras reaching as high as 47%. In CMV-specific effector cells, clones with more than 20 RNA copies accounted for over 97% of molecules, whereas in naive cells such clones accounted for under 1%. Identical TCR molecules sharing a barcode could cause highly expanded clone sizes to be underestimated.

The germline V gene supplies CDR1 SGHVS and CDR2 FQNEAQ. Taken from cysteine to phenylalanine, the CDR3 has 14 residues. CDR3 DNA is the only sequence kept; it has 42 bases, read in frame from the first base. At the junction V is shortened by 4 bases and J by 7 bases; bases outside the gene matches: 8. Naive CD8 T cell libraries were made from about 20,000 to 1,000,000 sorted cells using 10%, 30% or 50% of purified RNA. On a BD FACSAria II, naive CD8 T cells were FACS-sorted as CD8+CD4-CCR7+CD45RA+ and collected into RLT Plus buffer. To test detection sensitivity, Jurkat RNA equal to over nine TCR copies was added to samples of about 19,000-1,100,000 naive CD8 T cells. CD8 T cells were enriched with RosetteSep CD8+ T Cell Enrichment Cocktail and Ficoll-Paque, followed by ACK red cell lysis.

This TCR was sampled from a human donor in good health. Some libraries in this study had Jurkat cell RNA spiked in. Sequencing used naive CD8+ T cells from blood, with Jurkat cell RNA spiked in. The cell subset or site label corresponds to: FACS-sorted CD8+CD4-CCR7+CD45RA+ naive T cells. The chain is made from TRBV7-8 and TRBJ2-7, with 9 central nucleotides matching TRBD2. The nucleotide sequence is TGTGCCAGCAGCTCAATGTCTAGCGGGGATGAGCAGTACTTC. Protein translation: CASSSMSSGDEQYF.